A single sample gave rise to the 7 T cell receptor beta chains below, sequenced in a study of Graves' ophthalmopathy and Graves' hyperthyroidism. The study amplified TCR beta CDR3 regions using RNA transcripts. A first-round RT-PCR used HTBI primers, followed by a second-round multiplex PCR. TCRdb recomputed calls from the multiplex PCR reads with MiXCR, one row per CDR3 protein. Of 400,000 or so distinct CDR3 sequences in the sample, over 15% were seen once. Sequencing was done on a sample of peripheral blood. These receptor sequences come from a woman aged 18-30 years with stable Graves' hyperthyroidism.

This clonotype was observed many times. This chain links TRBV11-2 with TRBJ2-5; TRBD2 is a possible D gene (6 bases). The CDR3 loop spans 14 amino acids. Trimming cost V 5 bases and J 1 base, with 11 bases left between them. Germline V gene sequence: CDR1 SGHAT, CDR2 FQNNGV. The CDR3 coding sequence is TGTGCCAGCAGCCCGGGACTGGTCCAAGAGACCCAGTACTTC. This encodes CASSPGLVQETQYF.

This clonotype was detected ten times or more. The J gene is TRBJ1-2, the V gene TRBV9; no reliable D call. The length of the CDR3 is 15 residues. Trimming removed 0 bases from V and 4 bases from J, with 13 bases in between. Germline lookup yields CDR1 SGDLS and CDR2 YYNGEE. For the CDR3, the DNA is TGTGCCAGCAGCGTAGACGAGGTGGTCGGCTATGGCTACACCTTC. Its translation: CASSVDEVVGYGYTF.

This clonotype was picked up many times. The rearrangement uses TRBV12-3 or TRBV12-4 and TRBJ2-7; 8 bases are a match to TRBD1. Trimming at V came to 2 bases and at J to 7 bases, leaving 4 bases not matched to a gene. The CDR3 extends over 13 amino acids. The CDR3 bases are TGTGCCAGCAGTTTACTACAGGGGGGTGAGCAGTACTTC. Its translation: CASSLLQGGEQYF.

This clonotype was counted ten times or more. The chain employs TRBV15 and TRBJ1-1; 9 nucleotides match TRBD1. The CDR3 sequence is 14 residues long. Germline V gene data show CDR1 as LNHNV and CDR2 as YYDKDF (reference sequence). The trim removed 5 bases at V and 8 bases at J, leaving 9 bases unmatched. Here the CDR3 DNA reads TGTGCCACCAGCGACGGGACAGGGACCCCGGAAGCTTTCTTT. It encodes CATSDGTGTPEAFF.

This clonotype was seen repeatedly, ten times or more. The chain links TRBV12-3 or TRBV12-4 to TRBJ2-5; possible D gene TRBD1, 7 bases. Trimming cost V 1 base and J 4 bases, with 13 bases left between them. The CDR3 contains 15 residues. CDR3: CASSLGRGDLETQYF. The DNA for the CDR3 is TGTGCCAGCAGTTTAGGCAGGGGGGATTTAGAGACCCAGTACTTC.

This clonotype was counted at least ten times. Relative to the germline gene, one junction end is altered; a read error may explain this. The CDR3: CASSQGDRQSFF. Written as DNA, the CDR3 is TGTGCCAGCAGCCAAGGAGACAGGCAATCCTTCTTC. This rearrangement joins TRBV3-1 to TRBJ1-2; TRBD1 is a possible D gene (6 bases). CDR3 size: 12 residues. Per the germline V gene, CDR1 is LGHDT and CDR2 is YNNKEL (reference sequence).

This clonotype has at least ten counts. The rearrangement uses TRBV9 and TRBJ2-7; D gene unclear. The CDR3 has 15 amino acids. Trimming took 4 bases from V and 3 from J, leaving 17 bases between them. Germline assignment: CDR1 SGDLS and CDR2 YYNGEE. CDR3 sequence reads: CASSQEPSRGYEQYF. The CDR3 bases are TGTGCCAGCAGCCAGGAGCCCAGTCGTGGCTACGAGCAGTACTTC.